The sequence of this T cell receptor beta chain was determined in a study of T cells after somatic rescue of genetic block. The CDR3 is made up of 14 amino acids. Unmatched junction bases numbered 5, after V lost 5 bases and J lost 7 bases. From germline, CDR1 is MDHEN and CDR2 SYDVKM. This clone was seen a few times. Repertoires were generated with immunoSEQ multiplex PCR, while TCRdb's copy carries only in-frame clones and drops some. The sample holds over 14,000 clones, over 70% seen once. The specimen was peripheral blood mononuclear cells (PBMCs). This sequence originates from a boy aged 5-17 years. This chain joins TRBV28 and TRBJ1-4, with 9 bases matching TRBD1. CDR3: CASSGGDRVEKLFF. CDR3 DNA: TGTGCCAGCAGTGGTGGGGACAGGGTTGAAAAACTGTTTTTT. Variable domain in full (rest from reference TRBV28 and TRBJ1-4): DVKVTQSSRYLVKRTGEKVFLECVQDMDHENMFWYRQDPGLGLRLIYFSYDVKMKEKGDIPEGYSVSREKKERFSLILESASTNQTSMYLCASSGGDRVEKLFFGSGTQLSVL.